The 30 T cell receptor beta chains reported below all come from one sample, sequenced in a study of CD8 T cells in Susac syndrome. Random hexamers were used to reverse transcribe the RNA input (about 0.5 to 1 ug). Each CDR3 protein is one row after TCRdb ran MiXCR on the immunoSEQ multiplex PCR reads. The data show 210,000 or so distinct CDR3 sequences, 85% to 95% seen once. Input material: CD4+ T cells from PBMCs. The receptors here all came from a human donor with Susac syndrome.

The rearrangement links TRBV12-3 or TRBV12-4 to TRBJ1-1; D uncertain. The CDR3 runs to 15 residues. The V and J ends lost 1 base and 0 bases respectively, with 9 bases between them. CDR3 amino acids: CASSLGTRLNTEAFF. CDR3 DNA sequence: TGTGCCAGCAGTTTAGGGACGCGCCTGAACACTGAAGCTTTCTTT.

This chain connects TRBV28 to TRBJ2-5; D might be TRBD2 (6 bases). Germline CDR1 is MDHEN and CDR2 is SYDVKM. Trimming left V 7 bases short and J 5 bases short, with 14 bases between. The CDR3 is 13 residues long. CDR3 loop: CASTLGGLETQYF. CDR3 nucleotides: TGTGCCAGCACCTTAGGAGGGCTGGAGACCCAGTACTTC.

This rearrangement joins TRBV27 to TRBJ1-6, with no clear D. Trimming removed 6 bases at V and 10 bases at J, with 10 bases between. There are 12 residues in the CDR3. The V gene's germline CDR1 is MNHEY and CDR2 SMNVEV (reference sequence). This CDR3 is CASSRASSPLHF. For the CDR3, the DNA is TGTGCCAGCAGCCGGGCTTCCTCACCCCTCCACTTT.

This clonotype was detected only a few times. The chain carries TRBV7-2 and TRBJ1-6, with 8 bases identical to TRBD1. CDR1 and CDR2 from the germline V gene are SGHTA and FQGNSA. After removal of 4 bases from V and 9 bases from J, the junction contained 5 bases not matched to a gene. This CDR3 has 14 amino acids. CDR3 amino acids: CASSSTGARSPLHF. In DNA, the CDR3 is TGTGCCAGCAGCTCGACAGGGGCTCGTTCACCCCTCCACTTT.

This clonotype has a handful of counts. The chain recombines TRBV29-1 with TRBJ1-1; TRBD1 might be the D (5 bases). There are 13 residues in the CDR3. V lost 7 bases to trimming and J lost 2 bases, with 14 bases between them. CDR1 is SQVTM and CDR2 is ANQGSEA in the germline V gene. In DNA, the CDR3 is TGCAGCGGAACCGCTGGGGCTAACACTGAAGCTTTCTTT. It yields the protein CSGTAGANTEAFF.

The chain joins TRBV20-1 to TRBJ2-3; unclear D gene. Trimming took off 6 bases at V and 2 bases at J, with 18 bases between the two ends. The length of the CDR3 is 15 residues. Germline V CDR1 and CDR2: DFQATT, SNEGSKA (reference sequence). CDR3 sequence (DNA): TGCAGTGCCGCAAGTCGGCTAGGATACACAGATACGCAGTATTTT. This translates into CSAASRLGYTDTQYF.

This chain connects TRBV5-1 to TRBJ1-5; a weak D match, TRBD1 (6 bases). The V end was cut by 2 bases, the J end by 1 base, with 10 bases between. Germline V lookup: CDR1 SGHRS, CDR2 YFSETQ. This CDR3 comprises 15 residues. CDR3: CASSFGDKSNQPQHF. CDR3 bases: TGCGCCAGCAGCTTCGGGGACAAGAGCAATCAGCCCCAGCATTTT.

This chain joins TRBV9 and TRBJ1-6; no definite D call. Trimming shortened V by 2 bases and J by 8 bases, and 8 bases separated the two germline ends. The CDR3 runs 13 residues. Germline CDR1 SGDLS, CDR2 YYNGEE. In DNA form, the CDR3 reads TGTGCCAGCAGCGTCGAGATGGATTCACCCCTCCACTTT. Its protein product is CASSVEMDSPLHF.

The rearrangement uses TRBV6-5 and TRBJ1-2; no definite D call. This CDR3 region has 13 residues. Germline V CDR1 and CDR2: MNHEY, SVGAGI. V lost 5 bases and J lost 6, with 13 bases in between. CDR3 region: CASSPDGRHGYTF. In DNA, the CDR3 is TGTGCCAGCAGTCCAGACGGACGGCATGGCTACACCTTC.

The chain couples TRBV28 to TRBJ2-4; 7 bases map to TRBD1. This CDR3 contains 16 residues. CDR1 and CDR2 from the germline V gene are MDHEN and SYDVKM. Trimming at V came to 2 bases and at J to 5 bases, leaving 9 bases not matched to a gene. The DNA of the CDR3 is TGTGCCAGCAGTTTAGCGGCCGGGACAGCGGAAAACATTCAGTACTTC. It codes for CASSLAAGTAENIQYF.

The V and J genes are TRBV29-1 and TRBJ2-2, with D possibly being TRBD1 (6 bases). CDR3 length equals 15 residues. CDR1 is SQVTM and CDR2 is ANQGSEA in the germline V gene. V shed 5 bases and J shed 7 bases, with 20 bases lying between them. CDR3 loop: CSVRGQLNEGGELFF. DNA of the CDR3: TGCAGCGTTCGGGGACAACTCAACGAGGGCGGGGAGCTGTTTTTT.

This chain joins TRBV20-1 and TRBJ1-5; the D gene is possibly TRBD1 (6 bases). This CDR3 spans 15 amino acids. CDR1 and CDR2 from the germline V gene are DFQATT and SNEGSKA (reference sequence). Between the trimmed V and J ends, which lost 3 bases and 5 bases, there was a span of 17 bases. CDR3 sequence reads: CSASGEGGTHQPQHF. The CDR3 coding sequence is TGCAGTGCTAGTGGGGAGGGGGGAACACATCAGCCCCAGCATTTT.

This rearrangement joins TRBV20-1 to TRBJ2-7; D remains ambiguous. The CDR3 extends over 13 amino acids. Germline V gene data show CDR1 as DFQATT and CDR2 as SNEGSKA (reference sequence). V was cut by 6 bases and J by 1 base, with 13 bases left in between. The CDR3 DNA reads as TGCAGTGCCCCTGATTACCGATCCTACGAGCAGTACTTC. Amino acids: CSAPDYRSYEQYF.

The chain combines TRBV12-3 or TRBV12-4 with TRBJ1-1, with D hard to call. The CDR3 consists of 13 residues. Trimming removed 3 bases from V and 8 bases from J, with 13 bases in between. The CDR3 sequence is CASSLNMAAEAFF. For the CDR3, the DNA is TGTGCCAGCAGTTTGAATATGGCGGCCGAAGCTTTCTTT.

CDR3 region: CAWGDQPQHF. Here the CDR3 DNA reads TGTGCCTGGGGGGATCAGCCCCAGCATTTT. The chain combines TRBV30 with TRBJ1-5; no reliable D call. V was pared by 5 bases and J by 5 bases, with 4 bases between. The CDR3 runs 10 residues. The germline CDR1 and CDR2 sequences are GTSNPN and SVGIG (reference sequence).

The rearrangement links TRBV7-9 to TRBJ2-1; D gene unclear. The CDR3 is 16 amino acids. The germline V gene encodes CDR1 SEHNR and CDR2 FQNEAQ (reference sequence). Trimming shortened V by 5 bases and J by 4 bases, and 18 bases separated the two germline ends. The DNA of the CDR3 is TGTGCCAGCAGCGCCAAATCCAATTCCCCGTACAATGAGCAGTTCTTC. This codes for CASSAKSNSPYNEQFF.

The rearrangement joins TRBV30 to TRBJ1-5, with TRBD1 matching over 8 bases. The CDR3 has 16 residues. J gave up 0 bases and V 2 bases, and 6 bases lay outside the gene matches. In germline, CDR1 is GTSNPN, CDR2 SVGIG (reference sequence). CDR3 amino acids: CAWSYGTGHSNQPQHF. The CDR3 DNA follows: TGTGCCTGGAGTTACGGGACAGGACATAGCAATCAGCCCCAGCATTTT.

This clonotype was observed once. The rearrangement uses TRBV20-1 and TRBJ1-2, with unresolved D. The germline gives CDR1 DFQATT, CDR2 SNEGSKA (reference sequence). Trimming shortened V by 2 bases and J by 0 bases, and 10 bases separated the two germline ends. This CDR3 region has 14 residues. The CDR3 region has the DNA TGCAGTGCTAGAAAGGGCACTTCTAACTATGGCTACACCTTC. It is translated as CSARKGTSNYGYTF.

The V and J genes are TRBV4-1 and TRBJ1-6, with 9 bases identical to TRBD1. The germline CDR1 and CDR2 sequences are MGHRA and YSYEKL. The CDR3 loop spans 14 amino acids. J gave up 10 bases and V 3 bases, and 4 bases lay outside the gene matches. The CDR3: CASSQGDRESPLHF. CDR3 in DNA: TGCGCCAGCAGCCAGGGGGACAGGGAGTCACCCCTCCACTTT.

The chain carries TRBV14 and TRBJ1-4; no reliable D call. Germline V gene lookup returns CDR1 SGHDN and CDR2 FVKESK. This CDR3 has 15 residues. Trimming took 1 base from V and 5 from J, leaving 11 bases between them. The CDR3: CASSQVGRWNEKLFF. DNA of the CDR3: TGTGCCAGCAGCCAAGTAGGACGGTGGAATGAAAAACTGTTTTTT.

This clonotype has only one observation. The chain employs TRBV29-1 and TRBJ1-1; a possible D gene is TRBD1 (5 bases). Trimming cost V 4 bases and J 3 bases, with 18 bases left between them. Per germline, CDR1 SQVTM and CDR2 ANQGSEA. The CDR3 length is 15 residues. CDR3 sequence (DNA): TGCAGCGTTGCCCGTGATGGGGCGGGATACACTGAAGCTTTCTTT. Its translation is CSVARDGAGYTEAFF. The variable domain in full, completed from reference TRBV29-1 and TRBJ1-1, reads SAVISQKPSRDICQRGTSLTIQCQVDSQVTMMFWYRQQPGQSLTLIATANQGSEATYESGFVIDKFPISRPNLTFSTLTVSNMSPEDSSIYLCSVARDGAGYTEAFFGQGTRLTVV.

The rearrangement links TRBV20-1 to TRBJ1-2, with D perhaps TRBD1 (6 bases). Germline V gene sequence: CDR1 DFQATT, CDR2 SNEGSKA (reference sequence). V lost 4 bases, J lost 4 bases, and 13 bases lay in between. The CDR3 is made up of 13 amino acids. DNA for the CDR3: TGCAGTGCTAAGTCGGGGGCTACCTATGGCTACACCTTC. It is translated as CSAKSGATYGYTF.

This rearrangement joins TRBV2 to TRBJ1-1, with D uncertain. Germline CDR1 SNHLY, CDR2 FYNNEI. Between the trimmed V and J ends, which lost 0 bases and 1 base, there was a span of 3 bases. The CDR3 extends over 13 amino acids. The chain's CDR3 is CASSEARNTEAFF. The CDR3 region has the DNA TGTGCCAGCAGTGAAGCAAGGAACACTGAAGCTTTCTTT.

The V call is TRBV6-1, the J call TRBJ2-5; D is ambiguous. Trimming shortened V by 0 bases and J by 3 bases, and 2 bases separated the two germline ends. The CDR3 extends over 12 amino acids. Germline values: CDR1 MNHNS, CDR2 SASEGT. DNA for the CDR3: TGTGCCAGCAGTGAAGCCGAAGAGACCCAGTACTTC. This sequence encodes CASSEAEETQYF.

This sequence joins TRBV2 and TRBJ2-7; TRBD2 matches at 8 bases. V gave up 7 bases and J gave up 7 bases; unmatched junction bases: 12. Looked up from germline, CDR1 is SNHLY and CDR2 is FYNNEI. CDR3 length: 14 residues. CDR3 loop: CASMRGELREEQYF. The CDR3 DNA reads TGTGCCAGCATGCGGGGGGAACTACGAGAGGAGCAGTACTTC. Complete variable domain (other parts from reference TRBV2 and TRBJ2-7): EPEVTQTPSHQVTQMGQEVILRCVPISNHLYFYWYRQILGQKVEFLVSFYNNEISEKSEIFDDQFSVERPDGSNFTLKIRSTKLEDSAMYFCASMRGELREEQYFGPGTRLTVT.

This clonotype was seen once. The chain carries TRBV18 and TRBJ2-7; 9 bases align to TRBD1. The germline CDR1 and CDR2 sequences are KGHSH and LQKENI. The junction had 8 bases not matched to a gene; V was cut back by 3 bases and J by 5 bases. The CDR3 is made up of 15 amino acids. This CDR3 reads CASSPRQGDIDEQYF. In nucleotides, the CDR3 is TGTGCCAGCTCACCCCGACAGGGGGATATCGACGAGCAGTACTTC.

The rearrangement uses TRBV12-3 or TRBV12-4 and TRBJ1-1; D gene ambiguous. The CDR3 has 15 residues. V lost 5 bases, J lost 1 base, and 14 bases lay in between. The CDR3 region is CASSVFTEWNTEAFF. In nucleotides, the CDR3 is TGTGCCAGCAGTGTATTCACCGAATGGAACACTGAAGCTTTCTTT.

The rearrangement links TRBV14 to TRBJ2-7; D is perhaps TRBD2 (6 bases). Trimming took off 4 bases at V and 4 bases at J, with 20 bases between the two ends. The V gene's germline CDR1 is SGHDN and CDR2 FVKESK. The CDR3 is 16 amino acids. In DNA, the CDR3 is TGTGCCAGCAGCCCAAACCCCCGGGACTGGACGTACGAGCAGTACTTC. This encodes CASSPNPRDWTYEQYF.

CDR3 amino acids: CASSPPWGSGANVLTF. The CDR3 coding sequence is TGTGCCAGCTCACCACCGTGGGGGTCTGGGGCCAACGTCCTGACTTTC. The rearrangement joins TRBV18 to TRBJ2-6, with D perhaps given as TRBD1 or TRBD2 (5 bases each). V lost 0 bases, J lost 1 base, and 7 bases lay in between. The V gene's germline CDR1 is KGHSH and CDR2 LQKENI. This CDR3 has 16 residues.

The genes are TRBV20-1 and TRBJ1-1; D remains unclear. The CDR3 contains 12 residues. Trimming shortened V by 0 bases and J by 4 bases, and 6 bases separated the two germline ends. Per germline, CDR1 DFQATT and CDR2 SNEGSKA (reference sequence). CDR3 residues: CSAREWGTEAFF. The CDR3 DNA follows: TGCAGTGCTAGAGAGTGGGGCACTGAAGCTTTCTTT.